This T cell receptor beta chain is from a study of vaccination and CD4 T cells after COVID-19. This CDR3 is built from 12 residues. The germline CDR1 and CDR2 sequences are DFQATT and SNEGSKA (reference sequence). Trimming took 1 base from V and 7 from J, leaving 10 bases between them. This clonotype was seen only a few times. Its target is not known. Sequencing of cultured CD4+ T cell DNA used the Oncomine TCR Beta short-read assay. TCRdb analysed the PCR reads with MiXCR anew, one entry per CDR3 protein. The sample has approximately 22,000 distinct CDR3 sequences; 35% to 40% are singletons. The treatment here: approximately 10-day PBMC culture with coronavirus spike peptide pools or control peptides (ViraFEST assay).

The sequence was collected from a human donor who received a COVID-19 vaccine. The sequences come from CD4+ T cells from blood, cultured in vitro, collected before SARS-CoV-2 vaccination. V is TRBV20-1 and J is TRBJ1-2; D not certain. CDR3 amino acids: CSARVVSGGYTF. DNA for the CDR3: TGCAGTGCTAGAGTAGTATCCGGTGGCTACACCTTC.